These T cell receptor beta chains were read from a single sample in a study of blood T cell repertoires in COVID-19. Assay: immunoSEQ multiplex PCR; the TCRdb copy retains only in-frame clones and omits some. In the table there are about 59,000 clones, less than 80% of which are singletons. Material: peripheral blood. All receptors come from a man in his 60s with acute or convalescent COVID-19. CDR3s include the opening cysteine and the closing phenylalanine or tryptophan. Each record gives: V gene, CDR3 length, D gene, J gene, clone size, CDR3 DNA, CDR3 protein. A D gene is named only where the DNA matches it firmly. Size is omitted from some rows. Given values are once, few, many or a class for expanded clones.

TRBV7-2	15	TRBD2	TRBJ2-7	few	TGTGCCAGCAGCTTGGGACCGGGACTAGCGGCCCTCATGTACTTC	CASSLGPGLAALMYF
TRBV6-1	12	TRBD1	TRBJ1-1	-	TGTGCCAGCAGTGATGGACAGGGAAAAGCTTTCTTT	CASSDGQGKAFF
TRBV18	16	TRBD1	TRBJ2-6	-	TGTGCCAGCTCACCGGGACAGGGTCTGGGGGCCAACGTCCTGACTTTC	CASSPGQGLGANVLTF
TRBV30	16	TRBD1	TRBJ1-2	-	TGTGCCTGGACGAGGAAGGGACAGGCAGGGGTCTATGGCTACACCTTC	CAWTRKGQAGVYGYTF
TRBV5-1	14	-	TRBJ2-3	-	TGCGCCACCAGACAGACAGGAAGCACAGATACGCAGTATTTT	CATRQTGSTDTQYF
TRBV28	13	-	TRBJ1-1	-	TGTGCCAGCAGTTTAGGGAGGAACACTGAAGCTTTCTTT	CASSLGRNTEAFF
TRBV27	13	TRBD1	TRBJ1-2	-	TGTGCCAGCTCCTCTGGGACAGGTTACCACTACACCTTC	CASSSGTGYHYTF
TRBV12-2	16	-	TRBJ2-7	-	TGTGCAAGTCGCTTATCTGGAGCGGGAGGCTCCTACGAGCAGTACTTC	CASRLSGAGGSYEQYF
TRBV6-5	14	TRBD1	TRBJ2-7	-	TGTGCCAGCACCGAGGGACAGGGGGCCTACGAGCAGTACTTC	CASTEGQGAYEQYF
TRBV7-2	13	-	TRBJ1-1	-	TGTGCCAGCAGCCTGTACATGAACACTGAAGCTTTCTTT	CASSLYMNTEAFF
TRBV4-1	15	-	TRBJ2-7	-	TGCGCCAGCAGCCAAGAGGATAGCGCAAACTACGAGCAGTACTTC	CASSQEDSANYEQYF
TRBV13	14	TRBD1	TRBJ1-1	-	TGTGCCAGCAGCTCGGACAGGGTAAACACTGAAGCTTTCTTT	CASSSDRVNTEAFF
TRBV3-1/TRBV3-2	13	-	TRBJ1-1	-	TGTGCCAGCAGCCAAGATGCTGGGACAGAAGCTTTCTTT	CASSQDAGTEAFF
TRBV24-1	15	-	TRBJ1-2	few	TGTGCCACCAGTGATACAGGAACAGGGATTGATGGCTACACCTTC	CATSDTGTGIDGYTF
TRBV4-1	15	-	TRBJ1-1	-	TGCGCCAGCAGCCAAGATGTGCAGGGTGGCACTGAAGCTTTCTTT	CASSQDVQGGTEAFF
TRBV7-9	14	-	TRBJ2-7	-	TGTGCCAGCACCGGATCGGACTATCTTGACGAGCAGTACTTC	CASTGSDYLDEQYF
TRBV6-5	12	-	TRBJ1-5	-	TGTGCCAGCAGTCGACTCAATCAGCCCCAGCATTTT	CASSRLNQPQHF
TRBV4-1	13	-	TRBJ1-1	-	TGCGCCAGCAGCCAAGATCAAAGGGGGGGGGCTTTCTTT	CASSQDQRGGAFF
TRBV25-1	14	TRBD2	TRBJ2-1	-	TGTGCCAGCAGGAAGACTAGCGACAACAATGAGCAGTTCTTC	CASRKTSDNNEQFF
TRBV6-5	14	-	TRBJ1-5	-	TGTGCCAGCAGTTACTCCGGCAGGAATCAGCCCCAGCATTTT	CASSYSGRNQPQHF
TRBV27	15	-	TRBJ2-1	-	TGTGCCAGCAGTTTGGGGACTGGAACCTACAATGAGCAGTTCTTC	CASSLGTGTYNEQFF
TRBV5-1	17	TRBD1	TRBJ1-1	once	TGCGCCAGCAGCTTGGTCTCAACAGGGGGCTTAGTCACTGAAGCTTTCTTT	CASSLVSTGGLVTEAFF